This T cell receptor (beta chain) was recovered during a study of human T cells and chemical hapten exposure. General observations from the study: Following DPC sensitization, TCRs present above 1 in 1000 frequency showed no change.

TCRdb recomputed calls from the RACE reads with MiXCR, one row per CDR3 protein. The sample includes about 50,000 distinct CDR3 sequences, 4.3% of them seen just once. The time point was: healthy volunteer bleed at 2 weeks. Whole blood that had not been fractionated was the source of extracted total RNA. This clonotype was found many times. Its target is unknown. Germline V gene lookup returns CDR1 MDHEN and CDR2 SYDVKM. Trimming removed 4 bases at V and 3 bases at J, with 22 bases between. This CDR3 is built from 17 residues. This clonotype was obtained from a female donor in good health. Some clones in this sample may be carry-over from other donors' samples. The source material was whole blood. V and J are TRBV28 and TRBJ2-7, with D perhaps given as TRBD1 or TRBD2 (5 bases each). CDR3: CASSSSLQGPNYYEQYF. CDR3 DNA: TGTGCCAGCAGTTCCTCGCTGCAGGGACCGAATTACTACGAGCAGTACTTC.